This passage covers 8 T cell receptor beta chains from one sample sequenced in a study of OX40 agonist ivuxolimab in advanced cancers. Here immunoSEQ multiplex PCR was the method, and the copy in TCRdb shows in-frame clones only, minus some. Of some 70,000 clones listed, roughly 89% were seen once; the top ten hold 8% to 10%. Material: CD4+ or CD8+ T cells sorted from blood, obtained in a trial of the OX40 agonist ivuxolimab. The receptors come from an adult with an advanced solid tumor such as melanoma, head and neck, liver or kidney cancer.

Here the CDR3 reads CASSGGTVYEQYF. The CDR3 DNA sequence: TGTGCCAGCAGCGGCGGGACAGTCTACGAGCAGTACTTC. The gene calls are TRBV5-4 and TRBJ2-7, with D possibly TRBD1 on 7 matching bases. With 4 bases removed from V and 3 bases from J, the gap between germline ends came to 11 bases. The CDR3 runs to 13 residues. Germline V gene lookup returns CDR1 SGHNT and CDR2 YYREEE (reference sequence).

The gene calls are TRBV7-9 and TRBJ1-1; 10 positions match TRBD1. J lost 0 bases, V lost 2 bases, and 6 bases had no gene match. In germline, CDR1 is SEHNR, CDR2 FQNEAQ (reference sequence). This CDR3 has 17 residues. The CDR3 bases are TGTGCCAGCAGCTTACAGAGACAGGGGGCAATGAACACTGAAGCTTTCTTT. Its protein is CASSLQRQGAMNTEAFF.

The V call is TRBV7-9, the J call TRBJ2-1, with TRBD2 matching over 15 bases. Germline V lookup: CDR1 SEHNR, CDR2 FQNEAQ (reference sequence). V was clipped by 5 bases and J by 7 bases; unmatched bases: 6. This CDR3 has 16 amino acids. The CDR3 region is CASSRGGTSGGNEQFF. CDR3 in DNA: TGTGCCAGCAGCCGAGGCGGGACTAGCGGGGGGAATGAGCAGTTCTTC. The complete variable domain, with remaining parts taken from reference TRBV7-9 and TRBJ2-1, reads DTGVSQNPRHKITKRGQNVTFRCDPISEHNRLYWYRQTLGQGPEFLTYFQNEAQLEKSRLLSDRFSAERPKGSFSTLEIQRTEQGDSAMYLCASSRGGTSGGNEQFFGPGTRLTVL.

The CDR3 nucleotides read TGTGCCAGCAGCGCCGACTACGAGCAGTACTTC. Translated: CASSADYEQYF. The chain recombines TRBV9 with TRBJ2-7; no definite D call. V was clipped by 3 bases and J by 3 bases, with 4 bases between them. The CDR3 consists of 11 residues. From germline, CDR1 is SGDLS and CDR2 YYNGEE.

The chain couples TRBV19 to TRBJ2-3; 10 nucleotides align to TRBD1. The CDR3 covers 13 residues. Looked up from germline, CDR1 is LNHDA and CDR2 is SQIVND (reference sequence). The CDR3 loop reads CAAGQGRGDTQYF. In DNA form, the CDR3 reads TGTGCAGCGGGACAGGGGAGGGGAGATACGCAGTATTTT.

This chain uses TRBV28 with TRBJ1-3; D call uncertain. Trimming stripped 4 bases from V and 0 bases from J, with 13 bases between. Germline assignment: CDR1 MDHEN and CDR2 SYDVKM. The CDR3 is 16 residues long. The CDR3 DNA reads as TGTGCCAGCAGTTCTCGACACTTGAGCTCTGGAAACACCATATATTTT. It is translated as CASSSRHLSSGNTIYF.

The chain carries TRBV6-5 and TRBJ2-7; D might be TRBD2 (7 bases). Germline lookup yields CDR1 MNHEY and CDR2 SVGAGI. The CDR3 has 13 residues. The V end was cut by 8 bases, the J end by 0 bases, with 11 bases between. The CDR3 reads CASGAGASYEQYF. CDR3 bases: TGTGCCAGCGGGGCGGGGGCCTCCTACGAGCAGTACTTC.

This chain uses TRBV7-2 with TRBJ1-1; 7 bases are shared with TRBD1. Losses at the gene ends were 5 bases for V and 1 base for J; bases not matched to a gene: 4. CDR3 size: 14 residues. Germline lookup yields CDR1 SGHTA and CDR2 FQGNSA. The CDR3 protein is CASSIRTGNTEAFF. DNA of the CDR3: TGTGCCAGCAGCATAAGGACAGGGAACACTGAAGCTTTCTTT.